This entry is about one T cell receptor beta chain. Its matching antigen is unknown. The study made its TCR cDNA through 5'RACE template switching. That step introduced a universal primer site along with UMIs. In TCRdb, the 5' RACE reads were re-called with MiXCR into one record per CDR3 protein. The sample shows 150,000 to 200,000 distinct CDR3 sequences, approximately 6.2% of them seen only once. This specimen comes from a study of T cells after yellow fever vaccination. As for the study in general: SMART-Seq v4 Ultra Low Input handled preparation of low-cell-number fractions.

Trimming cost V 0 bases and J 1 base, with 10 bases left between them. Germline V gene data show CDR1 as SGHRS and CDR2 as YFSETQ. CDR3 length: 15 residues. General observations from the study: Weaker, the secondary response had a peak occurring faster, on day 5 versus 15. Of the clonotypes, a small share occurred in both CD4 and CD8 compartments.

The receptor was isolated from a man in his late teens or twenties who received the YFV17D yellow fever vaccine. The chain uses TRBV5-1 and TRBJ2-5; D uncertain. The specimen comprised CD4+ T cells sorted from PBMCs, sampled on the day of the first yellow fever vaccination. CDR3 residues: CASSLGRTVQETQYF. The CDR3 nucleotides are TGCGCCAGCAGCTTGGGGCGGACCGTCCAAGAGACCCAGTACTTC.